The present T cell receptor beta chain was sequenced within a study of monozygotic twins with inflammatory bowel disease. CDR3 length: 15 residues. From germline, CDR1 is SGHTA and CDR2 FQGNSA. RNA in its total form was extracted from whole blood, and T cells were not sorted. Samples each yielded cDNA through eight separate reactions. The template switching step added UMIs that contained a 6-nucleotide sample barcode. TCRdb reprocessed the 5' RACE reads; each CDR3 protein has one entry and no DNA is given. This sample's table reports 200,000 to 250,000 distinct CDR3 sequences. This chain joins TRBV7-2 and TRBJ2-5; TCRdb lists TRBD2, though no DNA is available to test this call. This TCR derives from a human donor with ulcerative colitis or Crohn's disease, or a healthy co-twin of an affected twin (not recorded which). The sequenced material came from blood. The CDR3 reads CASSLFGRVEETQYF.